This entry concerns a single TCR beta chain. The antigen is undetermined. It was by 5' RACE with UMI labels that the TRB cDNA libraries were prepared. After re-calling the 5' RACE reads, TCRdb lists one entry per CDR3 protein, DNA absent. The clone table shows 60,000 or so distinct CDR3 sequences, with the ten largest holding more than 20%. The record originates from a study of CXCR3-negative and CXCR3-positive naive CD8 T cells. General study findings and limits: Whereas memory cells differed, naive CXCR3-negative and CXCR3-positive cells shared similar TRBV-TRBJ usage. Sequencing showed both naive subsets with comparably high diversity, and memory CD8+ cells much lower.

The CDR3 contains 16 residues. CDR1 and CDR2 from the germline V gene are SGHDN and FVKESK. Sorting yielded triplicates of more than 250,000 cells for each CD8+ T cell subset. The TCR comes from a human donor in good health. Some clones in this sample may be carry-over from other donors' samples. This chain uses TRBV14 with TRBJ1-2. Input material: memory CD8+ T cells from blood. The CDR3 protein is CASSQDIGSTLYGYTF.